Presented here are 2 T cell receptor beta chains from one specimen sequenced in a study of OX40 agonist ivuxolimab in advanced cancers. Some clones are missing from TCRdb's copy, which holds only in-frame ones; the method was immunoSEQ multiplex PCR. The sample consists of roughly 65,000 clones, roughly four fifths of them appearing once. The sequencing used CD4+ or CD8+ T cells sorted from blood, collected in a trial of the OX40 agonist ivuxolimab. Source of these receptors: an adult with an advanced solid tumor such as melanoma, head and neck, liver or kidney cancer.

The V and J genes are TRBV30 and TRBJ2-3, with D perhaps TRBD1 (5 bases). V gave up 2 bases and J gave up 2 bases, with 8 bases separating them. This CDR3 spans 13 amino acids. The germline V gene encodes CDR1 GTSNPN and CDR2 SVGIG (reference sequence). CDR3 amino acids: CAWSPGFTDTQYF. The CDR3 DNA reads TGTGCCTGGAGTCCAGGGTTCACAGATACGCAGTATTTT.

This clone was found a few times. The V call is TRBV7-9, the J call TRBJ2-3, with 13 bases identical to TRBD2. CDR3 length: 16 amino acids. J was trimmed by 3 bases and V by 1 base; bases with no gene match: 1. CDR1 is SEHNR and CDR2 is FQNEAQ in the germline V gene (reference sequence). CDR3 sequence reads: CASSLGLAGGTDTQYF. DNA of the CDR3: TGTGCCAGCAGCTTAGGACTAGCGGGGGGTACAGATACGCAGTATTTT. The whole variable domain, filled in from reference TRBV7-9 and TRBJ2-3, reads DTGVSQNPRHKITKRGQNVTFRCDPISEHNRLYWYRQTLGQGPEFLTYFQNEAQLEKSRLLSDRFSAERPKGSFSTLEIQRTEQGDSAMYLCASSLGLAGGTDTQYFGPGTRLTVL.